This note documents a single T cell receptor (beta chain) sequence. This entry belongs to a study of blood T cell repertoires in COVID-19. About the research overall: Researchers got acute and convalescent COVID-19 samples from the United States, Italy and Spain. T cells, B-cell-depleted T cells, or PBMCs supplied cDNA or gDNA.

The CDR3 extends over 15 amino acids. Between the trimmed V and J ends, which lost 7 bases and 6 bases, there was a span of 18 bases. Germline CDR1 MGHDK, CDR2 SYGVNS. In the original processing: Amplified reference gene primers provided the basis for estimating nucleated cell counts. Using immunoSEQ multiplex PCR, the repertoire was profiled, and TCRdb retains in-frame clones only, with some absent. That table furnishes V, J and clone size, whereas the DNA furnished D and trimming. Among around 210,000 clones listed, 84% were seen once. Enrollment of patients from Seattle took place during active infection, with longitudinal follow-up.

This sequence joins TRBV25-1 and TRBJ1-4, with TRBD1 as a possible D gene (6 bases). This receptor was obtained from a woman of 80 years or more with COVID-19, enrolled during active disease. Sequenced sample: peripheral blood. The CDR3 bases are TGTGCCAGCACAGGGGCCCGGCGGGTTTATGAAAAACTGTTTTTT. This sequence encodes CASTGARRVYEKLFF.